One sample yielded the 4 T cell receptor beta chains listed below, sequenced in a study of blood T cell repertoires in COVID-19. The data were produced by immunoSEQ multiplex PCR, yet TCRdb's version contains in-frame clones alone and is incomplete. The data contain approximately 260,000 clones, 82% of them singletons. Sample: peripheral blood. These receptor sequences come from a woman at least 80 years old with active or convalescent COVID-19.

V and J are TRBV5-1 and TRBJ2-1; 7 bases fit TRBD1. With 2 bases clipped from V and 7 bases from J, the junction kept 6 bases outside the gene matches. The CDR3 consists of 14 residues. CDR1 and CDR2 (germline): SGHRS, YFSETQ. The CDR3 spells CASSFGGQPNEQFF. DNA of the CDR3: TGCGCCAGCAGCTTTGGGGGACAGCCAAATGAGCAGTTCTTC.

The sample holds a few counts of this clone. This chain joins TRBV19 and TRBJ1-2; a possible D gene is TRBD1 (6 bases). V was shortened by 2 bases and J by 6 bases, with 16 bases between the two germline ends. The CDR3 contains 15 residues. The germline V gene has CDR1 LNHDA and CDR2 SQIVND (reference sequence). The CDR3 DNA follows: TGTGCCAGTAGTATACTAGCTACAGGGTCGGATGGCTACACCTTC. Translating gives CASSILATGSDGYTF.

This rearrangement joins TRBV7-2 to TRBJ2-7; unclear D gene. The CDR3 is made up of 13 amino acids. Germline V gives CDR1 SGHTA, CDR2 FQGNSA. Trimming took off 3 bases at V and 5 bases at J, with 11 bases between the two ends. CDR3 in DNA: TGTGCCAGCAGCTTTTTCGCGCTAGACGAGCAGTACTTC. It is translated as CASSFFALDEQYF.

CDR3 nucleotides: TGTGCCAGCAGCCAACCGGGACAGGGGGGCGAGCAGTACTTC. Translated, it gives CASSQPGQGGEQYF. This sequence joins TRBV3-1 (or the pseudogene TRBV3-2) and TRBJ2-7, with 11 bases fitting TRBD1. The V segment lost 2 bases and the J segment 6 bases; nucleotides outside the gene matches: 3. Germline V gene lookup returns CDR1 LGHDT and CDR2 YNNKEL (reference sequence). This CDR3 is built from 14 residues.